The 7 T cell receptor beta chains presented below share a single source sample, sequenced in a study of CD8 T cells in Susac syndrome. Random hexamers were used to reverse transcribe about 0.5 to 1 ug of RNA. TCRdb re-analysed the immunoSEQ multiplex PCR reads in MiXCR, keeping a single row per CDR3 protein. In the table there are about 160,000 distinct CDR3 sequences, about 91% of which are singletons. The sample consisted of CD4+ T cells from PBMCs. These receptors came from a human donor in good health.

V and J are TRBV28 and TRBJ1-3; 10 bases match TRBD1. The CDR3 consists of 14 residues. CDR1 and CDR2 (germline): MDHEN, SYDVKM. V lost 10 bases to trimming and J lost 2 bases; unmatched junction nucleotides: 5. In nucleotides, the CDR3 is TGTGCCACCCTTGGGACAGGGGCTGGAAACACCATATATTTT. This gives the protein CATLGTGAGNTIYF. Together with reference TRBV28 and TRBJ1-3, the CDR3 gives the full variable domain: DVKVTQSSRYLVKRTGEKVFLECVQDMDHENMFWYRQDPGLGLRLIYFSYDVKMKEKGDIPEGYSVSREKKERFSLILESASTNQTSMYLCATLGTGAGNTIYFGEGSWLTVV.

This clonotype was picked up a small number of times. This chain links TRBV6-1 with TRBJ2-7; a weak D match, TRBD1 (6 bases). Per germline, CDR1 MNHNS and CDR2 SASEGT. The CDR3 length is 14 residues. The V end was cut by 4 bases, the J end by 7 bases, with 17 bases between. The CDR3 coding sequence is TGTGCCAGCAGTGCCCGGACAGAAATGAGGGAGCAGTACTTC. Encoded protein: CASSARTEMREQYF.

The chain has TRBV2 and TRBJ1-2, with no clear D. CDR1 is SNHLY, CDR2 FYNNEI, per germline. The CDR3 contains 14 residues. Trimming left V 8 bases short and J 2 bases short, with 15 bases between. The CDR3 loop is CASVRRSGNYGYTF. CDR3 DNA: TGTGCCAGCGTCCGCAGGTCGGGGAACTATGGCTACACCTTC. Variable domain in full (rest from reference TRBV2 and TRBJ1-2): EPEVTQTPSHQVTQMGQEVILRCVPISNHLYFYWYRQILGQKVEFLVSFYNNEISEKSEIFDDQFSVERPDGSNFTLKIRSTKLEDSAMYFCASVRRSGNYGYTFGSGTRLTVV.

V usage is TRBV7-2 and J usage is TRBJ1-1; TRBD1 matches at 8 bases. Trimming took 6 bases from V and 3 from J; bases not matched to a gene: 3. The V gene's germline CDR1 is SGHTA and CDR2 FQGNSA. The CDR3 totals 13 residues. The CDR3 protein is CASRETGDTEAFF. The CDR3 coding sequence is TGTGCCAGCAGGGAGACAGGGGACACTGAAGCTTTCTTT.

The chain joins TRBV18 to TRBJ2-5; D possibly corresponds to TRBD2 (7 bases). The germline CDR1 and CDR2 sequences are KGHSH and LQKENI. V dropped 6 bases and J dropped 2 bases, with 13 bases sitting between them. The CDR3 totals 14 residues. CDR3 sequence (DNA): TGTGCCAGCTCTTCGAGGGGGGGTCAAGAGACCCAGTACTTC. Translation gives CASSSRGGQETQYF.

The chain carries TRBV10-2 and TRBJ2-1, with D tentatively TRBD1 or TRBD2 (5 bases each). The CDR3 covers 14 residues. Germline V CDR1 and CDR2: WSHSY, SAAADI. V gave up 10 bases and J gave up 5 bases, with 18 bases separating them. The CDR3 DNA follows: TGCGCCACGAGGGGTCAGGGCGTCCACAATGAGCAGTTCTTC. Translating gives CATRGQGVHNEQFF.

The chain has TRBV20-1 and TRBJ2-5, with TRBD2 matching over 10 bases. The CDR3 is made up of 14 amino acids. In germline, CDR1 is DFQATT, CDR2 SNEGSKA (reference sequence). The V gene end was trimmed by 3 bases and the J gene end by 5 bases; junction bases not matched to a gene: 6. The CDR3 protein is CSASPLAGQETQYF. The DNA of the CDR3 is TGCAGTGCTAGCCCACTAGCGGGGCAGGAGACCCAGTACTTC.